One sample yielded the 3 T cell receptor beta chains listed below, sequenced in a study of T cells in women clearing cervical HPV infection. Some clones are missing from TCRdb's copy, which holds only in-frame ones; the method was immunoSEQ multiplex PCR. This listing includes about 20,000 clones. Sample: blood buffy coat. The receptors shown here come from a woman aged 18 to 75 with a cervical HPV16 infection that either progressed to CIN3+ or cleared (not recorded which).

A note on this clone: The read terminates 3 residues ahead of where the CDR3 ends, so the germline J gene completes it. V is TRBV2 and J is TRBJ2-3; 8 positions agree with TRBD2. This CDR3 comprises 15 residues. Germline V lookup: CDR1 SNHLY, CDR2 FYNNEI. The part of the CDR3 DNA that was read is TGTGCCAGCAGTGGCCCGGGGACTAGAAAAGAGACG. Encoded protein: CASSGPGTRKET. The CDR3 in its entirety is CASSGPGTRKETQYF.

Regarding this clone: The read finishes 3 residues shy of the CDR3 end, and the germline J gene is used to complete it. The V call is TRBV7-2, the J call TRBJ1-6; D may be TRBD1 (5 bases). The CDR3 consists of 15 residues. Germline CDR1 is SGHTA and CDR2 is FQGNSA. V shed 5 bases and J shed 6 bases, with 14 bases lying between them. CDR3 DNA (partial): TGTGCCAGCAGCAGCGGTGGGGGGTCTAATTCACCC. It specifies CASSSGGGSNSP. The whole CDR3 protein reads CASSSGGGSNSPLHF.

The CDR3: CASSERTVSEAFF. The CDR3 DNA, read in part, is TGTGCCAGCAGCGAGAGGACAGTAAGTGAA. The chain couples TRBV7-9 to TRBJ1-1; D possibly corresponds to TRBD1 (6 bases). The CDR3 end falls 3 residues outside the read, so it is completed with the germline J gene. The germline V gene has CDR1 SEHNR and CDR2 FQNEAQ (reference sequence). Trimming removed 5 bases from V and 7 bases from J, with 14 bases in between. The CDR3 consists of 13 residues.